The 12 T cell receptor beta chains below were found in one sample sequenced in a study of cytomegalovirus exposure and HLA in healthy donors. 60 Vbeta and 13 Jbeta primers were used in PCR. Clones were read by immunoSEQ multiplex PCR, and TCRdb kept only the in-frame ones, dropping some. This repertoire shows under 250,000 clones, about 78% found once; its top ten account for 3% to 4%. Material: PBMCs. The source of these receptors is a male donor in good health and CMV-seronegative.

The gene calls are TRBV11-3 and TRBJ1-1, with D maybe TRBD1 (5 bases). The CDR3 sequence is 15 residues long. V was shortened by 5 bases and J by 5 bases, with 18 bases between the two germline ends. Germline CDR1 is SGHNT and CDR2 is YENEEA. The CDR3 loop reads CASSPSGGGGTEAFF. CDR3 DNA sequence: TGTGCCAGCAGCCCGTCGGGGGGTGGGGGGACTGAAGCTTTCTTT.

The chain recombines TRBV2 with TRBJ2-7, with unresolved D. The CDR3 sequence is 13 residues long. With 1 base removed from V and 1 base from J, the gap between germline ends came to 5 bases. CDR1 and CDR2 (germline): SNHLY, FYNNEI. CDR3: CASSEDRSYEQYF. DNA for the CDR3: TGTGCCAGCAGTGAAGACAGATCCTACGAGCAGTACTTC.

This chain's CDR3 is CASSPMAGSGYEQYF. CDR3 DNA sequence: TGTGCCAGCAGCCCAATGGCGGGGTCGGGCTACGAGCAGTACTTC. The chain links TRBV5-5 to TRBJ2-7, with D possibly being TRBD2 (6 bases). V was cut by 4 bases and J by 3 bases, with 17 bases left in between. The germline V gene encodes CDR1 SGHKS and CDR2 YYEKEE (reference sequence). This CDR3 is 15 amino acids long.

This clone has more than one count but fewer than ten. The chain recombines TRBV19 with TRBJ2-7, with D uncertain. CDR3 length: 13 amino acids. Trimming took off 3 bases at V and 3 bases at J, with 9 bases between the two ends. Germline V gene sequence: CDR1 LNHDA, CDR2 SQIVND (reference sequence). The DNA of the CDR3 is TGTGCCAGTAGTATCCTGGCCGACTACGAGCAGTACTTC. Translated, it gives CASSILADYEQYF.

For the CDR3, the DNA is TGTGCCAGCAGTTACTTCCGGACAACCGGGGGGGCTTTCTTT. Protein: CASSYFRTTGGAFF. The chain uses TRBV6-5 and TRBJ1-1; a weak D match, TRBD1 (5 bases). The CDR3 has 14 amino acids. The V gene's germline CDR1 is MNHEY and CDR2 SVGAGI. Trimming took 1 base from V and 11 from J, leaving 17 bases between them.

The chain employs TRBV30 and TRBJ2-3, with 7 bases matching TRBD1. The CDR3 loop spans 15 amino acids. Germline assignment: CDR1 GTSNPN and CDR2 SVGIG (reference sequence). Trimming took 1 base from V and 2 from J; bases not matched to a gene: 6. The CDR3 loop reads CAWSGPGTVTDTQYF. The CDR3 bases are TGTGCCTGGAGTGGTCCCGGGACAGTCACAGATACGCAGTATTTT.

V and J are TRBV27 and TRBJ2-1; a weak D match, TRBD2 (6 bases). V lost 6 bases, J lost 5 bases, and 14 bases lay in between. This CDR3 comprises 14 residues. CDR1 and CDR2 (germline): MNHEY, SMNVEV (reference sequence). CDR3 region: CASSPALADNEQFF. Written as DNA, the CDR3 is TGTGCCAGCAGCCCGGCGTTAGCGGACAATGAGCAGTTCTTC.

J is TRBJ1-4 and V is TRBV6-5; a weak D match, TRBD1 (5 bases). This CDR3 comprises 14 residues. V lost 6 bases, J lost 0 bases, and 8 bases lay in between. Germline V gene sequence: CDR1 MNHEY, CDR2 SVGAGI. Here the CDR3 DNA reads TGTGCCAGCAGGATGACAGCAACTAATGAAAAACTGTTTTTT. It specifies CASRMTATNEKLFF.

The rearrangement links TRBV2 to TRBJ2-1, with D possibly matching TRBD2 (7 bases). The V end lost 5 bases, the J end lost 10 bases, and 18 bases lay between the germline ends. Per the germline V gene, CDR1 is SNHLY and CDR2 is FYNNEI. The CDR3 length is 14 residues. The CDR3 here is CASSTRASGGEQFF. The CDR3 DNA reads TGTGCCAGCAGTACTAGAGCTTCGGGGGGCGAGCAGTTCTTC.

The rearrangement links TRBV21-1 to TRBJ2-5; the table calls TRBD2, which could not be checked here. TRBV21-1 is a pseudogene segment. This CDR3 contains 17 residues. In nucleotides, the CDR3 is TGTGCCAGCAGCAAAGATTTGGGAGGGCCCTTACAAGAGACCCAGTACTTC. It is translated as CASSKDLGGPLQETQYF.

The chain combines TRBV9 with TRBJ1-6, with TRBD1 identical over 7 bases. CDR3 size: 20 residues. The germline CDR1 and CDR2 sequences are SGDLS and YYNGEE. V dropped 3 bases and J dropped 0; count of bases not matched to a gene: 15. The CDR3 DNA follows: TGTGCCAGCAGCGGAGATTCGCGGACAGGACCGAGCTCCTATAATTCACCCCTCCACTTT. Encoded protein: CASSGDSRTGPSSYNSPLHF.

The chain joins TRBV11-2 to TRBJ1-2; no reliable D call. Between the trimmed V and J ends, which lost 6 bases and 3 bases, there was a span of 17 bases. The length of the CDR3 is 15 residues. CDR1 and CDR2 (germline): SGHAT, FQNNGV. The CDR3 here is CASRPRGSRYYGYTF. The CDR3 nucleotides read TGTGCCAGCAGACCGCGAGGGTCAAGGTACTATGGCTACACCTTC.